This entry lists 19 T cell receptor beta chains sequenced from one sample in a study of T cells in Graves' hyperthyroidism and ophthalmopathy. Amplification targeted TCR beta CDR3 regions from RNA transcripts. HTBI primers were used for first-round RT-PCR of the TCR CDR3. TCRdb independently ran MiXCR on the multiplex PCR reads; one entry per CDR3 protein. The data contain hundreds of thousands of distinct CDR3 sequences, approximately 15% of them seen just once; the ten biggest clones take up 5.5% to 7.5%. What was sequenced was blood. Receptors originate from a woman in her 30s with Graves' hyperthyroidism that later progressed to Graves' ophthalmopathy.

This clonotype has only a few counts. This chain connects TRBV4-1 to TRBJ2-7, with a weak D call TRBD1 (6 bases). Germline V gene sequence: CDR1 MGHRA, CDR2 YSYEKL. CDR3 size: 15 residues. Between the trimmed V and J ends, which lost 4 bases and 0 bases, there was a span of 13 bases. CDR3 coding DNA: TGCGCCAGCAGCCTAAGGGGGTCTTCCTCCTACGAGCAGTACTTC. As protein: CASSLRGSSSYEQYF.

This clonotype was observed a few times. The CDR3 loop is CAWRSTGELFF. As DNA, the CDR3 is TGTGCCTGGAGATCCACCGGGGAGCTGTTTTTT. The chain links TRBV30 to TRBJ2-2, with D unresolved. CDR1 and CDR2 from the germline V gene are GTSNPN and SVGIG (reference sequence). The V end was cut by 3 bases, the J end by 4 bases, with 3 bases between. The CDR3 has 11 residues.

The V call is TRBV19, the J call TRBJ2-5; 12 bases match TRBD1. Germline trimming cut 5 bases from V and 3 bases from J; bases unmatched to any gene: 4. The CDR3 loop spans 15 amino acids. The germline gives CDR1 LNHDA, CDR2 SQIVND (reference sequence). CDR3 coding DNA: TGTGCCAGTAGTGTGGGGACAGGGGGCAAAGAGACCCAGTACTTC. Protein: CASSVGTGGKETQYF.

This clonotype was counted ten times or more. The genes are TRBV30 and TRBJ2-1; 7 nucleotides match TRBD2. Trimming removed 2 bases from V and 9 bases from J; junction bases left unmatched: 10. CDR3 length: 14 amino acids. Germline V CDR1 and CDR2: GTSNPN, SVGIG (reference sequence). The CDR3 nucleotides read TGTGCCTGGAGTATACTAGCGTCGCAGGGTGAGCAGTTCTTC. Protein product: CAWSILASQGEQFF.

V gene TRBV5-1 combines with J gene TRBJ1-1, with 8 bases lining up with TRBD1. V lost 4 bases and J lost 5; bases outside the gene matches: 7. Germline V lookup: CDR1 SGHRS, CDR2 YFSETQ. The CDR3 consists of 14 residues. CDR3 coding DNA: TGCGCCAGCAGCGCGGACAGGGCGGGTACTGAAGCTTTCTTT. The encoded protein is CASSADRAGTEAFF. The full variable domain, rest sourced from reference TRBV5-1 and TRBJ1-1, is KAGVTQTPRYLIKTRGQQVTLSCSPISGHRSVSWYQQTPGQGLQFLFEYFSETQRNKGNFPGRFSGRQFSNSRSEMNVSTLELGDSALYLCASSADRAGTEAFFGQGTRLTVV.

This chain's CDR3 is CASSQQGSEKLFF. The CDR3 DNA is TGTGCCAGCTCGCAACAGGGGAGCGAAAAACTGTTTTTT. V gene TRBV18 combines with J gene TRBJ1-4; TRBD1 matches at 7 bases. Germline V gene sequence: CDR1 KGHSH, CDR2 LQKENI. V lost 6 bases, J lost 8 bases, and 6 bases stayed unmatched. The CDR3 spans 13 residues.

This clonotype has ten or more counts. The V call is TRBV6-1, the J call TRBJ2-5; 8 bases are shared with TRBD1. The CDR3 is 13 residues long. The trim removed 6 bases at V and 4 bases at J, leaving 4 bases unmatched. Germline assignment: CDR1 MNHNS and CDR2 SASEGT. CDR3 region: CASSIGTGETQYF. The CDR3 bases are TGTGCCAGCAGCATAGGGACAGGAGAGACCCAGTACTTC.

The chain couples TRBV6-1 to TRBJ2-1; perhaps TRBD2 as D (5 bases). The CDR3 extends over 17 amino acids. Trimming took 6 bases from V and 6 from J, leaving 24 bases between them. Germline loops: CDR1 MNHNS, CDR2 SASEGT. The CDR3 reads CASSPLPLAGEVNEQFF. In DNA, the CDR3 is TGTGCCAGCAGCCCCCTCCCCCTAGCCGGAGAGGTCAATGAGCAGTTCTTC.

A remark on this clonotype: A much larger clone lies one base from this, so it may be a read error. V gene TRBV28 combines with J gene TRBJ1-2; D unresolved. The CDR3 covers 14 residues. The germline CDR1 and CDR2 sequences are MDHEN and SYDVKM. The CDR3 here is CVSSPPAATYGYTF. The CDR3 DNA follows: TGTGTCAGCAGTCCTCCCGCTGCAACCTATGGCTACACCTTC.

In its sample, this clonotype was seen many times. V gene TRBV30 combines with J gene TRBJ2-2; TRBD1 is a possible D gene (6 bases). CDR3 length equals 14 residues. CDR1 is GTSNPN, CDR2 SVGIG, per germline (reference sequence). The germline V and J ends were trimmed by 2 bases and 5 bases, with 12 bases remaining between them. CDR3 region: CAWSTGHLTGELFF. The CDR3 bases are TGTGCCTGGAGTACGGGACACTTGACCGGGGAGCTGTTTTTT.

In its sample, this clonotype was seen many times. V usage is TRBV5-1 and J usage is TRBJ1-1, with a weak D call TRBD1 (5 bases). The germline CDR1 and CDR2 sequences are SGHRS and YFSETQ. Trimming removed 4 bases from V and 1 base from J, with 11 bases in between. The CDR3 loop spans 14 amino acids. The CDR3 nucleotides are TGCGCCAGCAGCACTCCAGGACAGAACACTGAAGCTTTCTTT. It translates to CASSTPGQNTEAFF. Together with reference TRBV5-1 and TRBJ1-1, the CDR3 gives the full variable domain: KAGVTQTPRYLIKTRGQQVTLSCSPISGHRSVSWYQQTPGQGLQFLFEYFSETQRNKGNFPGRFSGRQFSNSRSEMNVSTLELGDSALYLCASSTPGQNTEAFFGQGTRLTVV.

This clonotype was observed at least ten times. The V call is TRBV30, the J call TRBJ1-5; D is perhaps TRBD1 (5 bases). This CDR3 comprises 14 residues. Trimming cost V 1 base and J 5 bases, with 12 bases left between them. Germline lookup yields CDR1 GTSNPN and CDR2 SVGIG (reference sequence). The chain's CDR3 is CAWSGTPGDQPQHF. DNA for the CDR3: TGTGCCTGGAGTGGGACCCCGGGGGATCAGCCCCAGCATTTT.

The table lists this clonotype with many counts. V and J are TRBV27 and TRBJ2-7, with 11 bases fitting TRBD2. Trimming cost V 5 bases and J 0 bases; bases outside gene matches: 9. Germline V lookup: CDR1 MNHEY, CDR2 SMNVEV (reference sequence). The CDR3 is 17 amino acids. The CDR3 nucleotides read TGTGCCAGCAGTGCCTCACTAGCGGGAGCTAGCTCCTACGAGCAGTACTTC. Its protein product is CASSASLAGASSYEQYF.

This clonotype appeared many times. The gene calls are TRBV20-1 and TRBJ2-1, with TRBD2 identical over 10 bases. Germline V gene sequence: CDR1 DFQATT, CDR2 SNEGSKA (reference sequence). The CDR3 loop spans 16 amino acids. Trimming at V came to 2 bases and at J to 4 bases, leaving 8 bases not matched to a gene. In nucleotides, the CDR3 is TGCAGTGCTAGACCGTCGACTAGCGGGCTTTACAATGAGCAGTTCTTC. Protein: CSARPSTSGLYNEQFF.

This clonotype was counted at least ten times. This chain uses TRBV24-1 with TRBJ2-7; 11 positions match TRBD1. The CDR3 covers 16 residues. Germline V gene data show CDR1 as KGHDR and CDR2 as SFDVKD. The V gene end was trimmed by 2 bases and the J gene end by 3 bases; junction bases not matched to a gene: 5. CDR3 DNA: TGTGCCACCAGTGATTCTACGGGACAGGGGGGCTACGAGCAGTACTTC. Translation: CATSDSTGQGGYEQYF.

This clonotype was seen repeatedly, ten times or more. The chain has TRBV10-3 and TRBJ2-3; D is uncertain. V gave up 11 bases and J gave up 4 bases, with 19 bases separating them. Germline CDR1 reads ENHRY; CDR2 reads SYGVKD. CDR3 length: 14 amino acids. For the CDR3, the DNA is TGTGCCTCAATGGGTGTAGCCGGCGCAGATACGCAGTATTTT. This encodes CASMGVAGADTQYF.

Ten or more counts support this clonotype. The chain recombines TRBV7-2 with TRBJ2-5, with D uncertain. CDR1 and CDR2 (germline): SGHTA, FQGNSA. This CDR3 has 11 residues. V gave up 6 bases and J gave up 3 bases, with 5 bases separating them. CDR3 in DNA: TGTGCCAGCAGTTCGAAAGAGACCCAGTACTTC. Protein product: CASSSKETQYF. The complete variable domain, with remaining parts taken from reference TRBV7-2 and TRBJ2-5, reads GAGVSQSPSNKVTEKGKDVELRCDPISGHTALYWYRQSLGQGLEFLIYFQGNSAPDKSGLPSDRFSAERTGGSVSTLTIQRTQQEDSAVYLCASSSKETQYFGPGTRLLVL.

The CDR3: CASSLNLQLTDTQYF. The CDR3 DNA reads as TGTGCCAGCAGCTTGAACCTCCAACTGACAGATACGCAGTATTTT. This chain joins TRBV11-1 and TRBJ2-3; D gene uncertain. Germline CDR1 reads SGHAT; CDR2 reads FQDESV (reference sequence). CDR3 length equals 15 residues. The V end lost 3 bases, the J end lost 3 bases, and 13 bases lay between the germline ends.

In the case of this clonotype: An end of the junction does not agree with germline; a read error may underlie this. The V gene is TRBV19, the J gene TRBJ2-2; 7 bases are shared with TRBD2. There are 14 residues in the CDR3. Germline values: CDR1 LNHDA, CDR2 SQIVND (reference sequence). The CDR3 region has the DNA TGTGCCAGCAGACTAGCAGCGAAAACCGGGGAGCTGTTTTTT. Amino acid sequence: CASRLAAKTGELFF.